The rows below give T cell receptor beta chains drawn from one sample of a study of cytomegalovirus exposure and HLA in healthy donors. The data were produced by immunoSEQ multiplex PCR, yet TCRdb's version contains in-frame clones alone and is incomplete. The table counts approximately 82,000 clones; around 1.6% lies in the top ten. The sequencing input was PBMCs. The receptors shown here come from a woman aged 55-69 years in good health and CMV-seronegative. CDR3s include the opening cysteine and the closing phenylalanine or tryptophan. A D gene is named only where the DNA matches it firmly.

d_call j_call cdr3_length v_call cdr3_nt cdr3_aa
TRBD1 TRBJ2-2 15 TRBV19 TGTGCCAGTAGAACACAGGGGTCGATCACCGGGGAGCTGTTTTTT CASRTQGSITGELFF
TRBD1 TRBJ2-3 15 TRBV5-5 TGTGCCAGCGGACACCGGGACAGGGATACAGATACGCAGTATTTT CASGHRDRDTDTQYF
TRBD1 TRBJ1-5 16 TRBV29-1 TGCAGCGTTGGCACAGGGGGCGCTTATAGCAATCAGCCCCAGCATTTT CSVGTGGAYSNQPQHF
NA TRBJ1-1 13 TRBV6-5 TGTGCCAGCAGTTCGCCCCGTAGTACTGAAGCTTTCTTT CASSSPRSTEAFF
NA TRBJ2-7 14 TRBV19 TGTGCCAGTAGTGTCGCCGGAGGGACCTACGAGCAGTACTTC CASSVAGGTYEQYF
TRBD1 TRBJ2-1 14 TRBV6-1 TGTGCCAGCAGTCAGACAGGGGGAGAAAAGAGGCAGTTCTTC CASSQTGGEKRQFF
NA TRBJ2-6 15 TRBV16 TGTGCCAGCAGCCACAGCGTCTCTGGGGCCAACGTCCTGACTTTC CASSHSVSGANVLTF
NA TRBJ2-6 15 TRBV28 TGTGCCAGCAGTTTACCGGGATCTGGGGCCAACGTCCTGACTTTC CASSLPGSGANVLTF
NA TRBJ2-7 16 TRBV5-6 TGTGCCAGCAGCCCCCACAGGGACCCGAGCTCCTACGAGCAGTACTTC CASSPHRDPSSYEQYF
TRBD2 TRBJ2-3 15 TRBV19 TGTGCCAGTAGGCCCCGAGCGGGATTCACAGATACGCAGTATTTT CASRPRAGFTDTQYF
NA TRBJ2-4 11 TRBV2 TGTGCCAGCAGGGAGGGCACCATTCAGTACTTC CASREGTIQYF
TRBD1 TRBJ1-6 16 TRBV6-5 TGTGCCAGCAGTTACTCACAGGGGCGAGAGAATTCACCCCTCCACTTT CASSYSQGRENSPLHF
TRBD2 TRBJ2-7 16 TRBV19 TGTGCCAGTAGTATAGTTCGGGAGGGGCGAGGTTGCGAGCAGTACTTC CASSIVREGRGCEQYF
NA TRBJ1-1 18 TRBV19 TGTGCCAGTACCCTGCCCGGACTCCTAAACGGTGAGAACACTGAAGCTTTCTTT CASTLPGLLNGENTEAFF
NA TRBJ2-6 14 TRBV11-2 TGTGCCAGCACCATCAACTCTGGGGCCAACGTCCTGACTTTC CASTINSGANVLTF
NA TRBJ1-1 18 TRBV18 TGTGCCAGCTCACCATACAGTGGGGCAGGGGTTCTTAACACTGAAGCTTTCTTT CASSPYSGAGVLNTEAFF